The 30 T cell receptor beta chains presented below share a single source sample, sequenced in a study of control samples from healthy donors and cancer patients. Measured with immunoSEQ multiplex PCR; TCRdb has only the in-frame clones, and not every one. Here the sample spans approximately 44,000 clones, around 70% being singletons. Material for sequencing was formalin-fixed, paraffin-embedded tissue. Source of these receptors: a male donor with melanoma.

This chain links TRBV10-1 with TRBJ2-3; the match to TRBD2 covers 11 bases. The CDR3 has 16 residues. Germline lookup yields CDR1 WNHNN and CDR2 SYGVQD (reference sequence). Trimming at V came to 2 bases and at J to 4 bases, leaving 5 bases not matched to a gene. CDR3 sequence reads: CASSEKLAGASDTQYF. In nucleotides, the CDR3 is TGCGCCAGCAGTGAGAAACTAGCGGGAGCCTCAGATACGCAGTATTTT.

CDR3: CASGVGGGYNEQFF. DNA for the CDR3: TGCGCCAGCGGTGTGGGGGGTGGGTACAATGAGCAGTTCTTC. This rearrangement joins TRBV5-1 to TRBJ2-1; possibly TRBD2 for D (6 bases). CDR3 length equals 14 residues. Germline CDR1 is SGHRS and CDR2 is YFSETQ. Trimming removed 7 bases from V and 4 bases from J, with 15 bases in between. The full variable domain, completed using reference TRBV5-1 and TRBJ2-1, is KAGVTQTPRYLIKTRGQQVTLSCSPISGHRSVSWYQQTPGQGLQFLFEYFSETQRNKGNFPGRFSGRQFSNSRSEMNVSTLELGDSALYLCASGVGGGYNEQFFGPGTRLTVL.

The V call is TRBV28, the J call TRBJ1-4; a possible D gene is TRBD1 (5 bases). V dropped 6 bases and J dropped 0 bases, with 8 bases sitting between them. CDR1 is MDHEN and CDR2 is SYDVKM in the germline V gene. The CDR3 is 14 amino acids. The CDR3 sequence: CASSREATNEKLFF. DNA of the CDR3: TGTGCCAGCAGCAGGGAGGCAACTAATGAAAAACTGTTTTTT. Filled out from reference TRBV28 and TRBJ1-4, the complete variable domain reads DVKVTQSSRYLVKRTGEKVFLECVQDMDHENMFWYRQDPGLGLRLIYFSYDVKMKEKGDIPEGYSVSREKKERFSLILESASTNQTSMYLCASSREATNEKLFFGSGTQLSVL.

The chain recombines TRBV4-2 with TRBJ2-1; a possible D gene is TRBD2 (6 bases). This CDR3 is 11 amino acids long. Trimming pared 5 bases from V and 13 bases from J, leaving 12 bases between. Looked up from germline, CDR1 is LGHNA and CDR2 is YNFKEQ. CDR3 region: CASSSRLVQFF. The CDR3, as DNA: TGTGCCAGCAGCTCTCGACTAGTTCAGTTCTTC.

J is TRBJ2-7 and V is TRBV7-2; D unclear. The CDR3 runs to 12 residues. Per germline, CDR1 SGHTA and CDR2 FQGNSA. The V end lost 1 base, the J end lost 4 bases, and 5 bases lay between the germline ends. CDR3 amino acids: CASSLVGYEQYF. The CDR3 DNA sequence: TGTGCCAGCAGCTTAGTAGGATACGAGCAGTACTTC.

This rearrangement joins TRBV5-1 to TRBJ2-5, with 8 nucleotides matching TRBD2. J was trimmed by 1 base and V by 2 bases; bases with no gene match: 1. The germline V gene has CDR1 SGHRS and CDR2 YFSETQ. The CDR3 spans 14 residues. CDR3 nucleotide sequence: TGCGCCAGCAGCTTAACTAGCGGCCAAGAGACCCAGTACTTC. This sequence encodes CASSLTSGQETQYF.

The rearrangement joins TRBV5-1 to TRBJ2-5; D is tentatively TRBD1 or TRBD2 (7 bases each). The CDR3 covers 16 residues. Germline V lookup: CDR1 SGHRS, CDR2 YFSETQ. Trimming left V 4 bases short and J 1 base short, with 17 bases between. CDR3 in DNA: TGCGCCAGCAGCCTCCAGGGGGGGGCAGTCCAAGAGACCCAGTACTTC. Its protein product is CASSLQGGAVQETQYF.

This chain joins TRBV5-1 and TRBJ2-7, with D perhaps TRBD1 or TRBD2 (5 bases each). Trimming took off 4 bases at V and 0 bases at J, with 14 bases between the two ends. The germline V gene encodes CDR1 SGHRS and CDR2 YFSETQ. The CDR3 totals 15 residues. The CDR3 nucleotides read TGCGCCAGCAGCATCGGGACGTCGAGCTCCTACGAGCAGTACTTC. It yields the protein CASSIGTSSSYEQYF.

This clone was counted once. V usage is TRBV9 and J usage is TRBJ2-1; 7 positions match TRBD2. Trimming cost V 2 bases and J 7 bases; bases outside gene matches: 12. This CDR3 contains 16 residues. The germline V gene encodes CDR1 SGDLS and CDR2 YYNGEE. CDR3 DNA sequence: TGTGCCAGCAGCGTTAATACGGGAGGCGAGGGTAATGAGCAGTTCTTC. This sequence encodes CASSVNTGGEGNEQFF.

V gene TRBV21-1 combines with J gene TRBJ2-5; TRBD1, the table's D call, lacks a check against the DNA. TRBV21-1 is a listed pseudogene. The CDR3 covers 16 residues. In nucleotides, the CDR3 is TGTGCCAGCAGCAAAAAGTGGGACAGGACCCAAGAGACCCAGTACTTC. It is translated as CASSKKWDRTQETQYF.

With respect to this clone: The sample contains more than one DNA sequence encoding this CDR3. J is TRBJ2-2 and V is TRBV4-2; D possibly uses TRBD1 or TRBD2 (5 bases each). CDR3 length equals 15 residues. Trimming left V 4 bases short and J 3 bases short, with 12 bases between. Germline values: CDR1 LGHNA, CDR2 YNFKEQ. The CDR3 reads CASSLGGRDTGELFF. The CDR3 DNA reads TGTGCCAGCAGCCTTGGGGGTAGGGACACCGGGGAGCTGTTTTTT.

V usage is TRBV18 and J usage is TRBJ2-2; no clear D. The CDR3 covers 13 residues. Trimming cost V 2 bases and J 4 bases, with 5 bases left between them. Germline CDR1 is KGHSH and CDR2 is LQKENI. The CDR3 region has the DNA TGTGCCAGCTCACCAACCAGCACCGGGGAGCTGTTTTTT. Its translation is CASSPTSTGELFF.

The CDR3, as DNA: TGTGCCAGCAGTGGGGAAACAGGGTCGGATCAGCCCCAGCATTTT. Translating gives CASSGETGSDQPQHF. V is TRBV2 and J is TRBJ1-5; possible D gene TRBD1, 6 bases. Germline V gene sequence: CDR1 SNHLY, CDR2 FYNNEI. V lost 4 bases and J lost 5, with 15 bases in between. This CDR3 comprises 15 residues. The full variable domain, its missing parts supplied by reference TRBV2 and TRBJ1-5, is EPEVTQTPSHQVTQMGQEVILRCVPISNHLYFYWYRQILGQKVEFLVSFYNNEISEKSEIFDDQFSVERPDGSNFTLKIRSTKLEDSAMYFCASSGETGSDQPQHFGDGTRLSIL.

The rearrangement joins TRBV23-1 to TRBJ1-2; D uncertain. TRBV23-1 is an ORF, with its function uncertain. The CDR3 is 17 residues long. The ends were cut back, 3 bases at V and 4 bases at J, with 21 bases in the middle. Written as DNA, the CDR3 is TGCGCCAGCAGTCACTACCCCGGGTCGGGTTGGAGCTATGGCTACACCTTC. This gives the protein CASSHYPGSGWSYGYTF.

The chain uses TRBV18 and TRBJ1-1, with D possibly being TRBD1 (6 bases). The CDR3 is 12 amino acids. The V end lost 5 bases, the J end lost 5 bases, and 9 bases lay between the germline ends. Germline assignment: CDR1 KGHSH and CDR2 LQKENI. CDR3 protein: CASSTQGTEAFF. The CDR3 nucleotides read TGTGCCAGCTCAACTCAGGGGACTGAAGCTTTCTTT.

The chain is built from TRBV3-1 (or the pseudogene TRBV3-2) and TRBJ2-1, with TRBD2 matching 7 bases. V dropped 5 bases and J dropped 8; count of bases not matched to a gene: 12. CDR1 is LGHDT and CDR2 is YNNKEL in the germline V gene (reference sequence). This CDR3 is built from 15 residues. Written as DNA, the CDR3 is TGTGCCAGCAGCGTCCTAGCGGCCCCAGTGCATGAGCAGTTCTTC. It specifies CASSVLAAPVHEQFF.

The chain links TRBV28 to TRBJ2-1; no definite D call. V lost 11 bases, J lost 2 bases, and 10 bases lay in between. Germline assignment: CDR1 MDHEN and CDR2 SYDVKM. CDR3 length: 12 residues. CDR3 loop: CASTGAYNEQFF. In DNA form, the CDR3 reads TGTGCCTCGACTGGGGCCTACAATGAGCAGTTCTTC.

The chain is built from TRBV11-3 and TRBJ2-2, with 8 bases fitting TRBD1. CDR1 and CDR2 from the germline V gene are SGHNT and YENEEA. This CDR3 has 15 amino acids. V trimming: 5 bases; J trimming: 6 bases; junction bases outside the gene matches: 8. For the CDR3, the DNA is TGTGCCAGCAGCAAAGGACAGGGCCGGTCCGGGGAGCTGTTTTTT. Its protein is CASSKGQGRSGELFF.

This chain joins TRBV19 and TRBJ2-1; 7 bases are shared with TRBD1. Trimming took 2 bases from V and 5 from J; bases not matched to a gene: 3. The CDR3 has 14 residues. Germline loops: CDR1 LNHDA, CDR2 SQIVND (reference sequence). The CDR3 DNA is TGTGCCAGTAGTATACGGACAGGTCACAATGAGCAGTTCTTC. Residues: CASSIRTGHNEQFF.

The DNA for the CDR3 is TGTGCCAGCAGCCAAGTGGGGTACGAGCAGTACTTC. Protein: CASSQVGYEQYF. This chain links TRBV14 with TRBJ2-7; no definite D call. The CDR3 loop spans 12 amino acids. Germline V gene lookup returns CDR1 SGHDN and CDR2 FVKESK. V gave up 1 base and J gave up 4 bases, with 5 bases separating them.

The count of this clone is one. The chain joins TRBV6-1 to TRBJ1-1; D is uncertain. The length of the CDR3 is 13 residues. The V gene lost 3 bases and the J gene lost 0 bases, with 5 bases spanning the gap. The V gene's germline CDR1 is MNHNS and CDR2 SASEGT. The CDR3 region is CASSDSLNTEAFF. The CDR3 nucleotides read TGTGCCAGCAGTGACAGTTTGAACACTGAAGCTTTCTTT.

The V call is TRBV19, the J call TRBJ1-5; no clear D gene. Germline assignment: CDR1 LNHDA and CDR2 SQIVND (reference sequence). The length of the CDR3 is 15 residues. V lost 5 bases and J 0 bases, leaving 11 bases between the germline ends. This CDR3 is CASSHAGYSNQPQHF. CDR3 DNA: TGTGCCAGTAGTCACGCAGGATATAGCAATCAGCCCCAGCATTTT.

This chain connects TRBV16 to TRBJ1-5; TRBD1 matches 12 bases. The germline gives CDR1 KGHSY, CDR2 FQNENV. The CDR3 is made up of 15 amino acids. With 3 bases clipped from V and 6 bases from J, the junction kept 3 bases outside the gene matches. In DNA form, the CDR3 reads TGTGCCAGCAGCCACGGGACAGGGGGCTTTCAGCCCCAGCATTTT. It translates to CASSHGTGGFQPQHF.

This chain connects TRBV7-6 to TRBJ2-1; 11 nucleotides match TRBD2. Germline V gives CDR1 SGHVS, CDR2 FNYEAQ. The length of the CDR3 is 17 residues. The ends lost 3 bases at V and 5 bases at J; junction bases unmatched: 9. CDR3 amino acids: CASSFGRGSGRDNEQFF. DNA for the CDR3: TGTGCCAGCAGCTTCGGTCGGGGTAGCGGGAGGGACAATGAGCAGTTCTTC.

The chain employs TRBV6-5 and TRBJ2-7, with D hard to call. The ends were cut back, 5 bases at V and 7 bases at J, with 12 bases in the middle. The CDR3 length is 12 residues. The germline CDR1 and CDR2 sequences are MNHEY and SVGAGI. CDR3 sequence reads: CASSRPNGEQYF. The CDR3 DNA follows: TGTGCCAGCAGTCGCCCAAACGGAGAGCAGTACTTC.

Only one count was recorded for this clone. The V call is TRBV3-1 (or the pseudogene TRBV3-2), the J call TRBJ2-3, with D possibly matching TRBD1 (6 bases). This CDR3 contains 16 residues. CDR1 is LGHDT, CDR2 YNNKEL, per germline (reference sequence). V was shortened by 4 bases and J by 3 bases, with 17 bases between the two germline ends. The CDR3 region is CASSLPGYRETDTQYF. The CDR3 DNA follows: TGTGCCAGCAGCCTGCCGGGTTACAGGGAGACAGATACGCAGTATTTT.

The rearrangement joins TRBV6-5 to TRBJ2-7; 10 bases match TRBD1. The CDR3 has 12 amino acids. The J segment lost 2 bases and the V segment lost 10 bases, leaving 2 bases of the junction unmatched. CDR1 is MNHEY, CDR2 SVGAGI, per germline. CDR3 loop: CATGTGAYEQYF. CDR3 bases: TGTGCCACGGGGACAGGGGCCTACGAGCAGTACTTC.

This clone was recorded many times. V and J are TRBV19 and TRBJ1-1; D is possibly TRBD1 (6 bases). V lost 4 bases, J lost 10 bases, and 13 bases lay in between. CDR1 and CDR2 from the germline V gene are LNHDA and SQIVND (reference sequence). CDR3 length: 12 amino acids. CDR3 coding DNA: TGTGCCAGTAGTACCAACAGGGCACGAGCTTTCTTT. Translation gives CASSTNRARAFF. The complete variable domain, with remaining parts taken from reference TRBV19 and TRBJ1-1, reads DGGITQSPKYLFRKEGQNVTLSCEQNLNHDAMYWYRQDPGQGLRLIYYSQIVNDFQKGDIAEGYSVSREKKESFPLTVTSAQKNPTAFYLCASSTNRARAFFGQGTRLTVV.

The chain has TRBV10-1 and TRBJ2-1; 10 positions agree with TRBD2. Germline lookup yields CDR1 WNHNN and CDR2 SYGVQD (reference sequence). The junction had 14 bases not matched to a gene; V was cut back by 6 bases and J by 9 bases. The CDR3 extends over 16 amino acids. CDR3 loop: CASSQVDTSGKSEQFF. CDR3 bases: TGCGCCAGCAGCCAAGTGGACACTAGCGGGAAAAGTGAGCAGTTCTTC.

The chain combines TRBV5-6 with TRBJ1-1, with D possibly matching TRBD1 (5 bases). CDR1 is SGHDT and CDR2 is YYEEEE in the germline V gene. The V and J ends lost 0 bases and 4 bases respectively, with 7 bases between them. The CDR3 consists of 13 residues. The CDR3 region has the DNA TGTGCCAGCAGCTTGGTAGGGGTCACTGAAGCTTTCTTT. As protein: CASSLVGVTEAFF.